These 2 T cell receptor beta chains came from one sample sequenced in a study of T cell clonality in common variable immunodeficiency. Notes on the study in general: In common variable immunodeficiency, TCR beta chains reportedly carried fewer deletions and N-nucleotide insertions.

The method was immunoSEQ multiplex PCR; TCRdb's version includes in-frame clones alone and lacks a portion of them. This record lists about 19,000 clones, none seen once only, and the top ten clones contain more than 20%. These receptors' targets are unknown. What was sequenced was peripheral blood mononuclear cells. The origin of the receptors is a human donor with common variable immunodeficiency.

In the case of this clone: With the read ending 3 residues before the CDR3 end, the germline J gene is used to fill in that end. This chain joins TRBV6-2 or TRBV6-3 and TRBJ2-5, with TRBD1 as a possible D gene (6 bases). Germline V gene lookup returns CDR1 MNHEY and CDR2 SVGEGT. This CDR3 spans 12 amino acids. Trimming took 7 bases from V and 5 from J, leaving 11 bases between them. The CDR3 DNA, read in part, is TGTGCCAGCACCTCAGGGGTCGAGACC. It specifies CASTSGVET. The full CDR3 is CASTSGVETQYF.

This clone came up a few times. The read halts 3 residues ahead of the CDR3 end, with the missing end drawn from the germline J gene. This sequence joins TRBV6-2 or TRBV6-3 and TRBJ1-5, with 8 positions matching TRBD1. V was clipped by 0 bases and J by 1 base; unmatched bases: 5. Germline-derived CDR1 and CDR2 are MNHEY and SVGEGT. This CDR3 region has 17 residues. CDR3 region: CASSYSGRGRSNQPQHF. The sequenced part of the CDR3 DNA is TGTGCCAGCAGTTACTCCGGCAGGGGGCGAAGCAATCAGCCC.